This T cell receptor beta chain was retrieved from a study of CD8+ T cells in alopecia areata. Noted treatment: oral pan-JAK inhibitor, 5-10 mg twice daily. Trimming took 6 bases from V and 5 from J, leaving 13 bases between them. The CDR3 has 13 amino acids. Germline CDR1 is MNHNY and CDR2 is SVGAGI (reference sequence). Investigators isolated RNA and reverse transcribed it into cDNA to act as the sequencing template. Produced via immunoSEQ multiplex PCR; TCRdb's table is partial and in-frame only. The table has approximately 210,000 clones, roughly 66% seen once. The rearrangement links TRBV6-6 to TRBJ1-1; weak D call: TRBD1 (5 bases). The specimen was CD4+ T cells sorted from blood, collected around week 44, from a patient treated with tofacitinib. The TCR was taken from a human donor with alopecia areata. The DNA for the CDR3 is TGTGCCAGCAGAAATGGGGGGGTAACTGAAGCTTTCTTT. This translates into CASRNGGVTEAFF.